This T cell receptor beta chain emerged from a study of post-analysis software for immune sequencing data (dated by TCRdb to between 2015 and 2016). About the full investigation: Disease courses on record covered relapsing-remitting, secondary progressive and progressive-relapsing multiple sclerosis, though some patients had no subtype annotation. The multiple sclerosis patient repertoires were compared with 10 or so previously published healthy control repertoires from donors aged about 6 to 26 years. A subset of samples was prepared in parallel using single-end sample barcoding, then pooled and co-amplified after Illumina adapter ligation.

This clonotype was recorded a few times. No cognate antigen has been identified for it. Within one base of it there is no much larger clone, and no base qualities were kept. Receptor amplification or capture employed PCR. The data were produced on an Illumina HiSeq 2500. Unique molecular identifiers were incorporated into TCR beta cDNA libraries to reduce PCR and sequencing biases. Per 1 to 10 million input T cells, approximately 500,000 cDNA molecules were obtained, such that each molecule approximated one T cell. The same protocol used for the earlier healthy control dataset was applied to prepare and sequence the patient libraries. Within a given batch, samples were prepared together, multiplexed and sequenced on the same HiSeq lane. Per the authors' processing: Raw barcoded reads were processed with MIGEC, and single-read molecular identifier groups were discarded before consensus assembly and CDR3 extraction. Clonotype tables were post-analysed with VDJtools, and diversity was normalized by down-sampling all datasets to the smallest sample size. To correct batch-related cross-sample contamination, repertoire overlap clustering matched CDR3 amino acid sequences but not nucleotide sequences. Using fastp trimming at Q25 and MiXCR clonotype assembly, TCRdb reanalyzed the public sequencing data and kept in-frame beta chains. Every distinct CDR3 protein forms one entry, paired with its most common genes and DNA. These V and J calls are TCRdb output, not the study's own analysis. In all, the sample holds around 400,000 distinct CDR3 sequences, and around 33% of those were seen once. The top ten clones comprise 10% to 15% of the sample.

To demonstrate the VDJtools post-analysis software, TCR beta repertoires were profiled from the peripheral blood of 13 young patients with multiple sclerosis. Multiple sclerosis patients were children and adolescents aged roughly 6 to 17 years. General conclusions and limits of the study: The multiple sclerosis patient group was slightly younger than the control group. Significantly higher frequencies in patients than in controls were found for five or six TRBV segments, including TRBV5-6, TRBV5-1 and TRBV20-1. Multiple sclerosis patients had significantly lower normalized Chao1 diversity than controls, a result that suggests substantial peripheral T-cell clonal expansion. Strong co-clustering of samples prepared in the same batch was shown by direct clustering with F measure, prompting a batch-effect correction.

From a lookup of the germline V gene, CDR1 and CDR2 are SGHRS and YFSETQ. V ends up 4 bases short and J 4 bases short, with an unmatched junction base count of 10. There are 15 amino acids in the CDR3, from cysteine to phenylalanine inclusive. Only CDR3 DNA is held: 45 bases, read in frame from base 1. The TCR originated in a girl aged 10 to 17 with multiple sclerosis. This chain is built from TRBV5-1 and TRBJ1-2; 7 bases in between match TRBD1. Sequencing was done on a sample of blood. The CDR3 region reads CASSGGTATPYGYTF. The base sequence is TGCGCCAGCAGCGGAGGGACAGCCACCCCCTATGGCTACACCTTC. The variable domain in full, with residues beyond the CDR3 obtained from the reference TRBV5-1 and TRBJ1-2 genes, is KAGVTQTPRYLIKTRGQQVTLSCSPISGHRSVSWYQQTPGQGLQFLFEYFSETQRNKGNFPGRFSGRQFSNSRSEMNVSTLELGDSALYLCASSGGTATPYGYTFGSGTRLTVV.